The 3 T cell receptor beta chains in this list originate from one sample, sequenced in a study of blood T cell repertoires in COVID-19. Repertoires were generated with immunoSEQ multiplex PCR, while TCRdb's copy carries only in-frame clones and drops some. The sample records around 230,000 clones, roughly 89% being singletons. The sequenced sample consisted of PBMCs or T cells enriched from blood (not recorded which). The source is a woman under 40 with acute COVID-19.

Concerning this clone itself: No DNA is shown, since the ends of the CDR3 on it are uncertain; the CDR3 is the one TCRdb lists. CDR3 sequence: CARFAGGSSGNTIYF. This sequence joins TRBV7-5 and TRBJ1-3. TRBV7-5 is termed a pseudogene. The length of the CDR3 is 15 amino acids, counting both ends.

With regard to this clone: The same CDR3 also results from other DNA sequences found in this sample. This rearrangement joins TRBV5-8 to TRBJ1-6, with 9 positions matching TRBD1. Losses at the gene ends were 4 bases for V and 1 base for J; bases not matched to a gene: 6. The CDR3 sequence is 17 residues long. CDR1 and CDR2 (germline): SGHTS, YDEGEE. CDR3 amino acids: CASSPDRGGSYNSPLHF. CDR3 DNA: TGTGCCAGCAGCCCGGACAGGGGAGGGTCCTATAATTCACCCCTCCACTTT.

The chain recombines TRBV3-1 (or the pseudogene TRBV3-2) with TRBJ1-5; D is possibly TRBD1 (6 bases). Germline V gene sequence: CDR1 LGHDT, CDR2 YNNKEL (reference sequence). CDR3 size: 16 residues. V was clipped by 5 bases and J by 7 bases, with 21 bases between them. The CDR3, as DNA: TGTGCCAGCAGCGAATCTGGTTTAGGGGGGGGACAGCCCCAGCATTTT. Amino acids: CASSESGLGGGQPQHF.